This T cell receptor (beta chain) is from a study of blood T cell repertoires in COVID-19. Turning to the study itself: COVID-19 samples collected from the United States, Italy and Spain covered acute and convalescent phases. Nucleic acid was either cDNA or gDNA, and it came from T cells, B-cell-depleted T cells, or PBMCs.

TCRdb's table, derived via immunoSEQ multiplex PCR, lists solely in-frame clones and lacks some. The sample includes roughly 500,000 clones, roughly 90% seen only once; the top ten take 1.5% to 2%. V lost 0 bases, J lost 3 bases, and 23 bases lay in between. This CDR3 is built from 19 residues. In germline, CDR1 is LGHNT, CDR2 FRNRAP. The rearrangement joins TRBV12-5 to TRBJ2-5; TRBD2 is a possible D gene (6 bases). Material: PBMCs or T cells enriched from blood (not recorded which). This clonotype was obtained from a woman aged 40-49 years who had recovered from COVID-19. CDR3 bases: TGTGCTAGTGGTTTGGTACTAGCTGCAGGTGGAGCGGTAGAAGAGACCCAGTACTTC. It is translated as CASGLVLAAGGAVEETQYF. Supplemented by reference TRBV12-5 and TRBJ2-5, the full variable domain reads DARVTQTPRHKVTEMGQEVTMRCQPILGHNTVFWYRQTMMQGLELLAYFRNRAPLDDSGMPKDRFSAEMPDATLATLKIQPSEPRDSAVYFCASGLVLAAGGAVEETQYFGPGTRLLVL.